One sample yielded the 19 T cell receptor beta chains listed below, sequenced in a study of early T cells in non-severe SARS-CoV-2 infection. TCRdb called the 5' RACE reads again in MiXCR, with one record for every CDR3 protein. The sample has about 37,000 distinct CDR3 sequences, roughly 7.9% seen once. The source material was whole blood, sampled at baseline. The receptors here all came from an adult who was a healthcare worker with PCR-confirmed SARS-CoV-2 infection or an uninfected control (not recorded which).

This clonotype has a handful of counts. CDR3 in DNA: TGTGCCAGCAGCGGGACTTTGAACACTGAAGCTTTCTTT. This gives the protein CASSGTLNTEAFF. V usage is TRBV9 and J usage is TRBJ1-1; D is uncertain. CDR3 length equals 13 residues. Per the germline V gene, CDR1 is SGDLS and CDR2 is YYNGEE. The V gene lost 3 bases and the J gene lost 0 bases, with 6 bases spanning the gap.

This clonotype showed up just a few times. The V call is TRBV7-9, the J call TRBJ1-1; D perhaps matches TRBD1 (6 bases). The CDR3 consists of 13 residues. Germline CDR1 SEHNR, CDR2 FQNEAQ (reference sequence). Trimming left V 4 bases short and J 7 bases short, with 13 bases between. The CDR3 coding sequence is TGTGCCAGCAGCTCATTGGACAGATTTGAAGCTTTCTTT. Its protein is CASSSLDRFEAFF.

CDR3 amino acids: CASSQGLEVMYTEAFF. The CDR3, as DNA: TGCGCCAGCAGCCAAGGCCTTGAGGTTATGTACACTGAAGCTTTCTTT. The rearrangement uses TRBV4-1 and TRBJ1-1, with unresolved D. This CDR3 has 16 amino acids. The germline gives CDR1 MGHRA, CDR2 YSYEKL. V shed 1 base and J shed 3 bases, with 15 bases lying between them.

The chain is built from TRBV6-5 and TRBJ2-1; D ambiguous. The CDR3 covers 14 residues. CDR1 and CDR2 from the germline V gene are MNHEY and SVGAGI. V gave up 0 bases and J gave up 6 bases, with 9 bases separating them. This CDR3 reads CASSYSSEVNEQFF. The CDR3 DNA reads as TGTGCCAGCAGTTACTCGAGTGAAGTCAATGAGCAGTTCTTC.

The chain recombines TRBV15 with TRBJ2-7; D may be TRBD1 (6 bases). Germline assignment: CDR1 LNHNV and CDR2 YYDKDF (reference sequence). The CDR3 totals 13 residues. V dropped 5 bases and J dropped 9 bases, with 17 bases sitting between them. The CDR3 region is CATSEGTQGGQYF. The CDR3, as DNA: TGTGCCACCAGCGAGGGGACACAGGGTGGGCAGTACTTC.

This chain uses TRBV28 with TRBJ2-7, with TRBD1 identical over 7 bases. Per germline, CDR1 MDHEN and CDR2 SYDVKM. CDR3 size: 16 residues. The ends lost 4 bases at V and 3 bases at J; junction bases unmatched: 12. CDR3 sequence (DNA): TGTGCCAGCAGTTATAGGGGACAGTGGAATGACTACGAGCAGTACTTC. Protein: CASSYRGQWNDYEQYF.

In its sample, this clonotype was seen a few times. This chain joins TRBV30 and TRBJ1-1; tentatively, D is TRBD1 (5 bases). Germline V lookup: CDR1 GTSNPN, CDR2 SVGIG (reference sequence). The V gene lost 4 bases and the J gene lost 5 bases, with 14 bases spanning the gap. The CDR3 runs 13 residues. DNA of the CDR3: TGTGCCTGGACCCTTCGGGGGGGGACTGAAGCTTTCTTT. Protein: CAWTLRGGTEAFF.

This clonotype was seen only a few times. CDR3 sequence (DNA): TGTGCCAGCAATTTTGGGGGACAGGGGGTCACAGATACGCAGTATTTT. Translating it yields CASNFGGQGVTDTQYF. The chain employs TRBV25-1 and TRBJ2-3; the match to TRBD1 covers 11 bases. Unmatched junction bases numbered 8, after V lost 7 bases and J lost 2 bases. The CDR3 has 16 residues. CDR1 is MGHDK and CDR2 is SYGVNS in the germline V gene.

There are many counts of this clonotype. CDR3 amino acids: CASSQDASSYNEQFF. CDR3 DNA sequence: TGCGCCAGCAGCCAAGACGCTAGCTCCTACAATGAGCAGTTCTTC. The V and J genes are TRBV4-3 and TRBJ2-1; D is unresolved. CDR3 size: 15 residues. The ends were cut back, 0 bases at V and 0 bases at J, with 6 bases in the middle. CDR1 and CDR2 (germline): LGHNA, YSLEER.

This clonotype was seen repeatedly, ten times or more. In nucleotides, the CDR3 is TGCGCCAGCAGCTTGAGGACGGGCGACACTGAAGCTTTCTTT. Amino acids: CASSLRTGDTEAFF. The J gene is TRBJ1-1, the V gene TRBV5-1, with no clear D. CDR1 SGHRS and CDR2 YFSETQ come from the germline V gene. Trimming pared 1 base from V and 3 bases from J, leaving 10 bases between. The CDR3 has 14 residues.

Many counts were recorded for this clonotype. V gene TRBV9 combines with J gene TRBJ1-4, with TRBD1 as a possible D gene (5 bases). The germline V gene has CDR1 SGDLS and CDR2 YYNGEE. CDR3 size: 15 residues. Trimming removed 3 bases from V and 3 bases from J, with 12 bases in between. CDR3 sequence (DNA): TGTGCCAGCAGCGCCGCCGGGACGGCTAATGAAAAACTGTTTTTT. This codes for CASSAAGTANEKLFF.

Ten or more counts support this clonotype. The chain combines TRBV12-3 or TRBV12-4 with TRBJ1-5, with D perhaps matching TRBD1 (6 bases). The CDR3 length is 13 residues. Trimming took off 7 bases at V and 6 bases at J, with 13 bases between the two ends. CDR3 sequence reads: CASTPGAGQPQHF. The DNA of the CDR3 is TGTGCCAGCACCCCAGGGGCTGGTCAGCCCCAGCATTTT.

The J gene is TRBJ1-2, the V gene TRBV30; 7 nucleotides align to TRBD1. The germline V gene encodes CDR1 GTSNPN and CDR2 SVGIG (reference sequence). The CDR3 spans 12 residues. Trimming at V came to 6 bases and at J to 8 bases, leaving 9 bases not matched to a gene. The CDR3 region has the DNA TGTGCCTGCCGACAGGGTCTACTCGGCTACACCTTC. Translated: CACRQGLLGYTF.

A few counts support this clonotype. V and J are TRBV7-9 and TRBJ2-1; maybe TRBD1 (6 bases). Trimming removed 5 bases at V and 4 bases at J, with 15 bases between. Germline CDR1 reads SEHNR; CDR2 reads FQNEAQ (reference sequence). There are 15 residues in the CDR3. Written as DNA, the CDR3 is TGTGCCAGCAGCAACCGGGACAAACTGTACAATGAGCAGTTCTTC. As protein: CASSNRDKLYNEQFF.

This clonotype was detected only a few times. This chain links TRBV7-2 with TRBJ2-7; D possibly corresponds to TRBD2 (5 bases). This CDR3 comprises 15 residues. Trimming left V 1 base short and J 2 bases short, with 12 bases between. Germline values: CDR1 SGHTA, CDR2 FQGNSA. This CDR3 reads CASSLDEGGPYEQYF. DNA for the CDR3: TGTGCCAGCAGCTTAGATGAGGGCGGACCCTACGAGCAGTACTTC.

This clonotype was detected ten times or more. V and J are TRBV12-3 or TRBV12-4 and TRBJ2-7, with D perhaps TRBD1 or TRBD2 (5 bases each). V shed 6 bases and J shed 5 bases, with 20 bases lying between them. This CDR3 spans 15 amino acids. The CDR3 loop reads CASSPGAAISHEQYF. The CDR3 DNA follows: TGTGCCAGCAGCCCCGGGGCCGCCATAAGCCACGAGCAGTACTTC.

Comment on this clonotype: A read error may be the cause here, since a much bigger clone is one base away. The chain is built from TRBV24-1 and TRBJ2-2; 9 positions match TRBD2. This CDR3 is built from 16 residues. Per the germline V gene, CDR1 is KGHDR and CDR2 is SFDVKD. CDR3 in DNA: TGTGCCACCAGTGATTTGCAGCGGGGGGACACCGGGGAGCTGTCTTTT. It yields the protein CATSDLQRGDTGELSF.

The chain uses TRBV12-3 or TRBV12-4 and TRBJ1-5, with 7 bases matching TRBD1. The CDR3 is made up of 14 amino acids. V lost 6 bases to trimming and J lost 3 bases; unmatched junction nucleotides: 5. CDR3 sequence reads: CASRGTEDNQPQHF. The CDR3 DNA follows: TGTGCCAGCAGGGGGACAGAGGACAATCAGCCCCAGCATTTT.

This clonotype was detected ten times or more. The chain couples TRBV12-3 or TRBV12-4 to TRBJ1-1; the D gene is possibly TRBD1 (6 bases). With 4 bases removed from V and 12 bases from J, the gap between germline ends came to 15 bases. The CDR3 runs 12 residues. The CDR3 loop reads CASSSSGEVSFF. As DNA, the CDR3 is TGTGCCAGCAGTTCCTCAGGGGAGGTATCTTTCTTT.